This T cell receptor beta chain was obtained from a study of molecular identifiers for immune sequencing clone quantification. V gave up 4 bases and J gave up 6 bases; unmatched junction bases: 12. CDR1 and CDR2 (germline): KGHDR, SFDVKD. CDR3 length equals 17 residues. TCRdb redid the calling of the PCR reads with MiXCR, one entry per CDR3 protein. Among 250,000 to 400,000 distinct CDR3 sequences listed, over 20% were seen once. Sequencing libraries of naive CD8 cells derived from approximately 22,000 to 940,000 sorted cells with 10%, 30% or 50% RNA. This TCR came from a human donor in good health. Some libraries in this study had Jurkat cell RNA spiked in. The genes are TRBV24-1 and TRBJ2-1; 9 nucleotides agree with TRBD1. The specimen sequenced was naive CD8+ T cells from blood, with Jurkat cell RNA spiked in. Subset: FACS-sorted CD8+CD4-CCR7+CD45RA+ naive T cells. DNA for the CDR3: TGTGCCACCAGTGACGAGACAGGGGGTAGTTTGGGCAATGAGCAGTTCTTC. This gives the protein CATSDETGGSLGNEQFF.